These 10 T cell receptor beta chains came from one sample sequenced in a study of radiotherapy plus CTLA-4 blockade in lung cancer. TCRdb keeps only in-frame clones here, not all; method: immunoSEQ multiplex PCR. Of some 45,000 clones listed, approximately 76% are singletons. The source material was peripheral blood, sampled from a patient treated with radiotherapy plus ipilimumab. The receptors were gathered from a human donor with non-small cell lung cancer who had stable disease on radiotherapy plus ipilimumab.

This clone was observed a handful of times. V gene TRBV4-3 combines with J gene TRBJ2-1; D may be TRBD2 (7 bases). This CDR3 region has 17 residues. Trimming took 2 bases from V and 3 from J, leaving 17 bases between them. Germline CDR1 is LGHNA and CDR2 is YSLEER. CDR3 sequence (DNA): TGCGCCAGCAGCCAACAAGATGGGGGGGGACACTACAATGAGCAGTTCTTC. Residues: CASSQQDGGGHYNEQFF.

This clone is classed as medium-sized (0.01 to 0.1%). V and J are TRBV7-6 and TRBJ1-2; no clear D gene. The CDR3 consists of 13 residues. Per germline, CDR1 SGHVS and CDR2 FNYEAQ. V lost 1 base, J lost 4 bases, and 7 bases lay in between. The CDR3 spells CASSLGRSYGYTF. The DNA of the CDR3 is TGTGCCAGCAGCTTAGGACGGTCCTATGGCTACACCTTC.

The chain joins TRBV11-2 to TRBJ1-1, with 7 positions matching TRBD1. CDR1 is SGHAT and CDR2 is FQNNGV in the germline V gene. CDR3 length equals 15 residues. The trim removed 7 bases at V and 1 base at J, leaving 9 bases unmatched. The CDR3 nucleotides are TGTGCCAGCACCCCACCAGGGGGAGCGAACACTGAAGCTTTCTTT. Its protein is CASTPPGGANTEAFF.

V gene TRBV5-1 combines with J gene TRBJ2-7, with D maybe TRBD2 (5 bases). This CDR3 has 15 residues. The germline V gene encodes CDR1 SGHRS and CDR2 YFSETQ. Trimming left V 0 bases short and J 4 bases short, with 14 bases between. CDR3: CASSLEPGSIYEQYF. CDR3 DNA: TGCGCCAGCAGCTTGGAGCCGGGGTCTATTTACGAGCAGTACTTC.

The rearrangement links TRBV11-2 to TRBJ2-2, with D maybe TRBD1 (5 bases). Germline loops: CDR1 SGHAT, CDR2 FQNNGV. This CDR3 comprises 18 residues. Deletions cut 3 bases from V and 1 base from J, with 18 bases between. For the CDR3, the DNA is TGTGCCAGCAGCTTTGATTCTATGGGCCAGGGGAACACCGGGGAGCTGTTTTTT. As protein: CASSFDSMGQGNTGELFF.

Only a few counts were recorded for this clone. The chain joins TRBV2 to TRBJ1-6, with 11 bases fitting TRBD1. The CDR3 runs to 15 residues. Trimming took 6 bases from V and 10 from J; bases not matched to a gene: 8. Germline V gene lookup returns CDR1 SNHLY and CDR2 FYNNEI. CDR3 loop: CASRDYRDRGSPLHF. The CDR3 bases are TGTGCCAGCAGGGACTATAGGGACAGGGGGTCACCCCTCCACTTT.

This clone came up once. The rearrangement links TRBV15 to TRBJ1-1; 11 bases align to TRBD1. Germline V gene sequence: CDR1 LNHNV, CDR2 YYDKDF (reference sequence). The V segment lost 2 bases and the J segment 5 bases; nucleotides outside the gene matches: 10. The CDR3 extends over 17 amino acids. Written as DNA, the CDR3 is TGTGCCACCAGCAGACCCGGACAGGGGGCGCGGGGGACTGAAGCTTTCTTT. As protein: CATSRPGQGARGTEAFF.

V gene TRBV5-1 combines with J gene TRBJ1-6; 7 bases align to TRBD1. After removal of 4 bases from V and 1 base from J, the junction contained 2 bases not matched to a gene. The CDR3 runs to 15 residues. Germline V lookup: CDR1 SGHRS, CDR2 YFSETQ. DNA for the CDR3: TGCGCCAGCAGCATGGGACAGTCCTATAATTCACCCCTCCACTTT. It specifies CASSMGQSYNSPLHF.

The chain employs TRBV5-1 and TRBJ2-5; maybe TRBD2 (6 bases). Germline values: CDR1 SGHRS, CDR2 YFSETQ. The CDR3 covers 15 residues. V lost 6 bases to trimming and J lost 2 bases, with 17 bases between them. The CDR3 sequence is CASTTRGTRQETQYF. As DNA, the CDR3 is TGCGCCAGCACCACTCGGGGGACCCGACAAGAGACCCAGTACTTC.

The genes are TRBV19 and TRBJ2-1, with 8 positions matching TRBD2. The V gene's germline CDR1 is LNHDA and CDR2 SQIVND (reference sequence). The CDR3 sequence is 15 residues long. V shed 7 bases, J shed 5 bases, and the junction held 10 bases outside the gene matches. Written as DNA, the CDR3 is TGTGCCAGTACCCCAGCAGCGGGAGTTGACAATGAGCAGTTCTTC. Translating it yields CASTPAAGVDNEQFF.